This TCR beta chain was documented in a study of blood T cell repertoires in COVID-19. The CDR3 totals 14 residues. Trimming pared 4 bases from V and 6 bases from J, leaving 12 bases between. Looked up from germline, CDR1 is KGHDR and CDR2 is SFDVKD. Original handling: Reference gene primers were amplified, and this amplification served to estimate nucleated cell counts. The data were produced by immunoSEQ multiplex PCR, yet TCRdb's version contains in-frame clones alone and is incomplete. For V, J and clone size, that table is used; D and trimming come from the DNA. The sample lists some 270,000 clones, approximately 90% occurring once. The sample holds one count of this clone. Participant ages covered roughly 18 to 89 years across 20 to 30 US areas. Assignments of participants to cohorts depended upon their own reported clinical history. Exposed enrollees encountered a COVID-19 case at some point within 2 weeks before study entry.

The clonotype was recovered from a man aged 35-49 years who had been exposed to COVID-19. Specimen: PBMCs or T cells enriched from blood (not recorded which). V is TRBV24-1 and J is TRBJ2-1; D perhaps matches TRBD2 (6 bases). The CDR3 loop reads CATSEADYSNEQFF. CDR3 nucleotides: TGTGCCACCAGTGAGGCGGACTACAGCAATGAGCAGTTCTTC.